The T cell receptor (beta chain) described here comes from a study of Ad26.COV2.S vaccination and SARS-CoV-2 variants. Study as a whole: Of the COV1001 trial arms, the Ad26.COV2.S arm included the donor.

Concerning this clone itself: The antigen is not known.

Notes on the study in general: Once vaccination had occurred, spike-specific CD8+ and CD4+ T cell responses reportedly showed substantial breadth.

The trim removed 6 bases at V and 7 bases at J, leaving 11 bases unmatched. The CDR3 consists of 15 residues. The germline CDR1 and CDR2 sequences are MDHEN and SYDVKM. As to treatment: approximately 18 received Ad26.COV2.S at low or high dose, single or two shots; about 5 received placebo; per-sample allocation not given. It was on day 63 after the first vaccine or placebo injection that samples were taken. Data came from immunoSEQ multiplex PCR; TCRdb stores just in-frame clones and leaves some out. This sample carries 350,000 to 450,000 clones, approximately 92% of them seen once, and the ten largest clones take 1.5% to 2%.

This TCR came from a person between 18 and 60 years old who received the Ad26.COV2.S COVID-19 vaccine or a placebo. This specimen was peripheral blood, taken in a trial of Ad26.COV2.S vaccine versus placebo. This chain joins TRBV28 and TRBJ2-1; TRBD1 matches at 8 bases. CDR3 amino acids: CASSQGARVWNEQFF. The DNA of the CDR3 is TGTGCCAGCAGCCAGGGGGCGCGAGTGTGGAATGAGCAGTTCTTC.